This entry describes one T cell receptor (beta chain). This record belongs to a study of blood T cell repertoires in COVID-19. TCRdb's copy holds only in-frame clones and misses some; the assay was immunoSEQ multiplex PCR. Among approximately 170,000 clones, roughly 85% were seen once, and the ten largest hold 10%. The source of this sequence is a woman of 80 years or more with active or convalescent COVID-19. The source material was peripheral blood.

CDR3 nucleotide sequence: TGTGCCAGCAGCCAATCGGGAAGCAATCAGCCCCAGCATTTT. This translates into CASSQSGSNQPQHF. The chain employs TRBV14 and TRBJ1-5, with D unclear. Trimming removed 2 bases from V and 1 base from J, with 6 bases in between. This CDR3 is built from 14 residues. Germline assignment: CDR1 SGHDN and CDR2 FVKESK.